The present entry profiles one TCR beta chain with its context. Its antigen is not identified. This entry comes from a study of T cells in Graves' hyperthyroidism and ophthalmopathy. Broader study findings: Ophthalmopathy got predicted by the model a median about 6.7 months before its onset. A 13 V-J model separated ophthalmopathy from stable hyperthyroidism.

Trimming stripped 5 bases from V and 4 bases from J, with 15 bases between. Germline V lookup: CDR1 PRHDT, CDR2 FYEKMQ (reference sequence). There are 14 residues in the CDR3. Researchers amplified the TCR beta CDR3 regions from RNA transcripts. TCR CDR3 regions were first amplified by RT-PCR with HTBI primers. One entry per CDR3 protein, called by TCRdb with MiXCR from the multiplex PCR reads. The sample holds over 250,000 distinct CDR3 sequences; 25% to 30% are singletons and the top ten take about a quarter. Newly diagnosed hyperthyroidism patients aged 18 to 65 years had disease lasting under 2 months. The authors obtained PBMCs from around 10 ml of fresh peripheral blood.

Source material: blood. The chain links TRBV13 to TRBJ2-7, with a weak D call TRBD1 (6 bases). The clonotype was recovered from a man aged 35 to 55 with Graves' hyperthyroidism that later progressed to Graves' ophthalmopathy. CDR3 region: CASSDGQGSYEQYF. As DNA, the CDR3 is TGTGCCAGCAGCGACGGGCAGGGGTCGTACGAGCAGTACTTC.